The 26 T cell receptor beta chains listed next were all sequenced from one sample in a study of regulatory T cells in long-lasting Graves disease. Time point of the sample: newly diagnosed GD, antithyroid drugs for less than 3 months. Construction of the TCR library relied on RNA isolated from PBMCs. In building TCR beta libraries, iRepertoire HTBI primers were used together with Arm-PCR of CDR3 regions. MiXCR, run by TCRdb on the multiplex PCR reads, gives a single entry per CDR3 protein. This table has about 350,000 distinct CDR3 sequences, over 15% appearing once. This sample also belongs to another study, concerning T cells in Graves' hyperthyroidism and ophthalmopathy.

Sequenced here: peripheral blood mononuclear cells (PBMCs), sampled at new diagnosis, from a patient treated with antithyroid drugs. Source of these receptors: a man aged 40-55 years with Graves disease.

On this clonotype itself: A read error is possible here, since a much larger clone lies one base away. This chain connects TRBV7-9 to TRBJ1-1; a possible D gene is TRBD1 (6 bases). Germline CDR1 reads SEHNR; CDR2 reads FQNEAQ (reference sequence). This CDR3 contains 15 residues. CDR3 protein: CASSRPTGMNTEALF. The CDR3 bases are TGTGCCAGCAGCCGACCGACAGGTATGAACACTGAAGCTCTCTTT.

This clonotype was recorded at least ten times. The DNA for the CDR3 is TGTGCCAGCAGTTACATTACAGGGGGCTACGAGCAGTACTTC. It encodes CASSYITGGYEQYF. This chain uses TRBV6-5 with TRBJ2-7, with 8 bases lining up with TRBD1. The junction had 3 bases not matched to a gene; V was cut back by 2 bases and J by 3 bases. This CDR3 region has 14 residues. Looked up from germline, CDR1 is MNHEY and CDR2 is SVGAGI.

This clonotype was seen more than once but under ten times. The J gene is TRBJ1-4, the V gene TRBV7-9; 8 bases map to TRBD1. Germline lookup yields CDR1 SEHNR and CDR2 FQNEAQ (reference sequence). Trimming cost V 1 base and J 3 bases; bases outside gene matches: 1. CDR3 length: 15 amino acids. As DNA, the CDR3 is TGTGCCAGCAGCTTAGGACAGGGGTCTAATGAAAAACTGTTTTTT. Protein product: CASSLGQGSNEKLFF. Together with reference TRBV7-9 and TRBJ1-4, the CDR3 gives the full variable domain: DTGVSQNPRHKITKRGQNVTFRCDPISEHNRLYWYRQTLGQGPEFLTYFQNEAQLEKSRLLSDRFSAERPKGSFSTLEIQRTEQGDSAMYLCASSLGQGSNEKLFFGSGTQLSVL.

DNA of the CDR3: TGTGCTAGTGGTTTGGACAGTTATAGCAATCAGCCCCAGCATTTT. Translating it yields CASGLDSYSNQPQHF. J is TRBJ1-5 and V is TRBV12-5; no reliable D call. This CDR3 comprises 15 residues. With 1 base removed from V and 0 bases from J, the gap between germline ends came to 7 bases. CDR1 is LGHNT, CDR2 FRNRAP, per germline.

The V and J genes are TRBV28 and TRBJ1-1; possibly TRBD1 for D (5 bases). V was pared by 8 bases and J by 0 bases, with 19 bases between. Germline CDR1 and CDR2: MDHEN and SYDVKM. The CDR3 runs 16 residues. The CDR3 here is CASSPGGTGMNTEAFF. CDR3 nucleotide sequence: TGTGCCAGCTCACCCGGGGGGACGGGGATGAACACTGAAGCTTTCTTT.

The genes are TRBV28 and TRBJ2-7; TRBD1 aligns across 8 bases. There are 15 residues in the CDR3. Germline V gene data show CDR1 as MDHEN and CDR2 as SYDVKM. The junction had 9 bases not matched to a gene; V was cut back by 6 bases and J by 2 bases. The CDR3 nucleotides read TGTGCCAGCAGGGCGCCAGGGGGCGCCCCCTACGAGCAGTACTTC. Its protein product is CASRAPGGAPYEQYF.

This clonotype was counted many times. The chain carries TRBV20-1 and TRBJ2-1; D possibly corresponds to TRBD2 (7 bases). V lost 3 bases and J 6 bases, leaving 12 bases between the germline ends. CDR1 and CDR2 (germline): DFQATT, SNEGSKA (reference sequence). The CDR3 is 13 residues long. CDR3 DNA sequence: TGCAGTGCTAGGAGGGGGGGCTCCAATGAGCAGTTCTTC. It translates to CSARRGGSNEQFF.

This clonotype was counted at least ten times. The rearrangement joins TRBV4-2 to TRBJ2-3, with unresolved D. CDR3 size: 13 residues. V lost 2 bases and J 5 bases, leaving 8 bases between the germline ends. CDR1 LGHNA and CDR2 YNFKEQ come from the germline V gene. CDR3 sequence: CASSQRLGDTQYF. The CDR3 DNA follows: TGTGCCAGCAGCCAAAGGCTAGGAGATACGCAGTATTTT.

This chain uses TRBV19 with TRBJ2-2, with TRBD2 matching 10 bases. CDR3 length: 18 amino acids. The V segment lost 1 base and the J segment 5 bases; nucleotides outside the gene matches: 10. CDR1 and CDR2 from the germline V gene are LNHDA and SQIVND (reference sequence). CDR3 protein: CASSIVAAGGPRTGELFF. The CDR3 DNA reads TGTGCCAGTAGTATAGTGGCAGCGGGGGGGCCTCGGACCGGGGAGCTGTTTTTT.

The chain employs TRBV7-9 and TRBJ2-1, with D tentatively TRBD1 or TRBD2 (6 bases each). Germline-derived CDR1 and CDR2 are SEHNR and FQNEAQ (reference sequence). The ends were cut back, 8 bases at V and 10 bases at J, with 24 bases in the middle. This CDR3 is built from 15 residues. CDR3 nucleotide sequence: TGTGCCAGCGGCAATAGGGTAGGGGGGCTCTACGAGCAGTTCTTC. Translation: CASGNRVGGLYEQFF.

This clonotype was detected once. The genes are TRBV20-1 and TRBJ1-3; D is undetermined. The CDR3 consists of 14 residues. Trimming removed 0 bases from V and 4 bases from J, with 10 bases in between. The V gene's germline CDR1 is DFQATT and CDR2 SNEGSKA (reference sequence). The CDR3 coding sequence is TGCAGTGCTAGAGACCGTCTGGACGGAAACACCATATATTTT. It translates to CSARDRLDGNTIYF.

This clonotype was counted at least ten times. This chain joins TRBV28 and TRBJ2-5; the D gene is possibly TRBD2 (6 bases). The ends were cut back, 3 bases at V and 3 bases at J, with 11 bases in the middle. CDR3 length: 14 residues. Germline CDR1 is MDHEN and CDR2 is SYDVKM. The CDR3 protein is CASSFGGEEETQYF. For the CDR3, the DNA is TGTGCCAGCAGTTTCGGAGGGGAGGAAGAGACCCAGTACTTC. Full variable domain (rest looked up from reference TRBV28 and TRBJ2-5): DVKVTQSSRYLVKRTGEKVFLECVQDMDHENMFWYRQDPGLGLRLIYFSYDVKMKEKGDIPEGYSVSREKKERFSLILESASTNQTSMYLCASSFGGEEETQYFGPGTRLLVL.

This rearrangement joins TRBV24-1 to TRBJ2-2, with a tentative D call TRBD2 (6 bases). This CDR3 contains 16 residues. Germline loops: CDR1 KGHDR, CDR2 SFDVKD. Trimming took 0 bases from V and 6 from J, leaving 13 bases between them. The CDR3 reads CATSDLSSGVPGELFF. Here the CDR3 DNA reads TGTGCCACCAGTGATTTGTCCTCGGGGGTGCCCGGGGAGCTGTTTTTT.

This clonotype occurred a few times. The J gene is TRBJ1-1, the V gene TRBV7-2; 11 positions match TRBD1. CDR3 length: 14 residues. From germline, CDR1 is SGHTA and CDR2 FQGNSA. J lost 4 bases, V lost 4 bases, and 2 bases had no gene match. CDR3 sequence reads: CASSWTGGFTEAFF. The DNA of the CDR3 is TGTGCCAGCAGCTGGACAGGGGGCTTCACTGAAGCTTTCTTT.

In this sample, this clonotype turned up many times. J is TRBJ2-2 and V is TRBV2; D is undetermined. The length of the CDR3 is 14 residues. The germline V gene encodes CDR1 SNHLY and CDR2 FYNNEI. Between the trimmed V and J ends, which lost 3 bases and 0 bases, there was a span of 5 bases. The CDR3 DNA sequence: TGTGCCAGCAGTGACAGGACGAACACCGGGGAGCTGTTTTTT. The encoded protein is CASSDRTNTGELFF.

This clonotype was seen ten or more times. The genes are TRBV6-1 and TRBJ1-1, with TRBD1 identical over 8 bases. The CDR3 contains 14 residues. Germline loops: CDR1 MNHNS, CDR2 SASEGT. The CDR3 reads CASEGTGPHTEAFF. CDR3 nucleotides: TGTGCTTCCGAGGGGACAGGACCGCACACTGAAGCTTTCTTT.

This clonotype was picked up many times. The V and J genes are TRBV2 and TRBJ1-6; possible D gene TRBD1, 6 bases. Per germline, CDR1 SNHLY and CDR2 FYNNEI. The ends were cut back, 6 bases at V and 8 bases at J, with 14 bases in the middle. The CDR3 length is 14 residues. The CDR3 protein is CASRGHRGYSPLHF. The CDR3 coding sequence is TGTGCCAGCAGGGGACATCGAGGGTATTCACCCCTCCACTTT.

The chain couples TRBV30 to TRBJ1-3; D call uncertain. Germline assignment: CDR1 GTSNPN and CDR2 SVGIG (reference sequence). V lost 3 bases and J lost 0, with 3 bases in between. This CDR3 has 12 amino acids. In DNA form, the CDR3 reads TGTGCCTGGAGCTTCTCTGGAAACACCATATATTTT. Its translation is CAWSFSGNTIYF. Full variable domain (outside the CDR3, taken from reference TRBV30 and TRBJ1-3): SQTIHQWPATLVQPVGSPLSLECTVEGTSNPNLYWYRQAAGRGLQLLFYSVGIGQISSEVPQNLSASRPQDRQFILSSKKLLLSDSGFYLCAWSFSGNTIYFGEGSWLTVV.

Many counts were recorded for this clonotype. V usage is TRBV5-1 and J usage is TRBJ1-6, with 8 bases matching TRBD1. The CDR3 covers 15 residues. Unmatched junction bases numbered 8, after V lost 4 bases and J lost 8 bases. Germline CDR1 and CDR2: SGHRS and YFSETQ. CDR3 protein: CASSDDRGGHSPLHF. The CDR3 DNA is TGCGCCAGCAGCGACGACAGGGGCGGCCATTCACCCCTCCACTTT.

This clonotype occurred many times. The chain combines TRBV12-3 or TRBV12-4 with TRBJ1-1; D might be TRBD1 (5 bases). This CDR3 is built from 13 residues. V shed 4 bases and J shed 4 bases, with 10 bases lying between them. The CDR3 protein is CASSWGNPTEAFF. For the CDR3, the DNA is TGTGCCAGCAGTTGGGGCAACCCCACTGAAGCTTTCTTT.

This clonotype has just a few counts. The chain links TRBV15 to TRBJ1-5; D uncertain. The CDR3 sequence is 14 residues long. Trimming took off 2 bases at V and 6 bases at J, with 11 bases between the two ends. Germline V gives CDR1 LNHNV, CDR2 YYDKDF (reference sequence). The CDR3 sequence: CATSRSRPGQPQHF. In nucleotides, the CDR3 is TGTGCCACCAGCAGATCAAGACCGGGTCAGCCCCAGCATTTT.

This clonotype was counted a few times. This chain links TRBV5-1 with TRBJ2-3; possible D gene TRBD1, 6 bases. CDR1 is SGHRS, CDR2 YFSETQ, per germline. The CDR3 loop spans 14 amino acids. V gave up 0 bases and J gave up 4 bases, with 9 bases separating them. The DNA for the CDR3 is TGCGCCAGCAGCTTGGGGACAGTAGCAGATACGCAGTATTTT. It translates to CASSLGTVADTQYF.

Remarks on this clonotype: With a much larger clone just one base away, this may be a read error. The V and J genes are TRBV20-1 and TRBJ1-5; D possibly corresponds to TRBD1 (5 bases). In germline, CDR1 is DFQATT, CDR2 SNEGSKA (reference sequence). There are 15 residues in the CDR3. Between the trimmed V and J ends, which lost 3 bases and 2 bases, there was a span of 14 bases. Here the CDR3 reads CSASIAATGNQPQHF. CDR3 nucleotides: TGCAGTGCTAGTATCGCCGCGACAGGCAATCAGCCCCAGCATTTT.

The chain's CDR3 is CASSMEGVEQPQHF. CDR3 coding DNA: TGTGCCAGCAGTATGGAGGGAGTAGAACAGCCCCAGCATTTT. The rearrangement joins TRBV2 to TRBJ1-5; D gene uncertain. V was shortened by 5 bases and J by 7 bases, with 15 bases between the two germline ends. The CDR3 contains 14 residues. The germline V gene encodes CDR1 SNHLY and CDR2 FYNNEI.

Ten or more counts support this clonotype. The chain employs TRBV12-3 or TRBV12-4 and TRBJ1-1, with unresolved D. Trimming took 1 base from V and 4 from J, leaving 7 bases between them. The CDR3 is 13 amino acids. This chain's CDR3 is CASSLVWGTEAFF. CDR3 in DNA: TGTGCCAGCAGTTTAGTATGGGGCACTGAAGCTTTCTTT.

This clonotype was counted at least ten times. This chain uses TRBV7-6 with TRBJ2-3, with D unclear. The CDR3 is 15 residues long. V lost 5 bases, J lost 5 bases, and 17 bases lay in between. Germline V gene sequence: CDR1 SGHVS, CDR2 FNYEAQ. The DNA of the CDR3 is TGTGCCAGCAGCCCGAGGATGGGCCCACAAGATACGCAGTATTTT. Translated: CASSPRMGPQDTQYF.